The rows below give T cell receptor beta chains drawn from one sample of a study of blood T cell repertoires in COVID-19. Profiled with immunoSEQ multiplex PCR; TCRdb holds only in-frame clones, not every one. This sample has 150,000 to 200,000 clones; about 88% occur once, and the top ten carry roughly 20%. The material sequenced was peripheral blood. These receptors all come from a woman aged 80 or over with acute or convalescent COVID-19. Both conserved end residues are part of each CDR3. A clone size is listed for some rows: how often the clone was seen (once, few, many), or a class if it is expanded.

>TRBJ1-1|TRBV7-3|once
CASSLSGPGSEAFF
>TRBJ2-5|TRBV24-1|.
CATSEPQGAGETQYF
>TRBJ2-2|TRBV5-4|.
CASSSMGTNTGELFF
>TRBJ1-4|TRBV28|.
CASSLNGQGSNEKLFF
>TRBJ2-3|TRBV5-1|.
CASTAPNGDTQYF
>TRBJ2-2|TRBV27|.
CASSSYRDSYTGELFF
>TRBJ2-1|TRBV5-4|once
CASSLSRDRAKEQFF
>TRBJ2-5|TRBV28|.
CASTSRRGGRETQYF
>TRBJ2-3|TRBV12-3/TRBV12-4|.
CASSLRDTQYF
>TRBJ2-7|TRBV11-2|.
CASSLVSREGLYEQYF
>TRBJ2-3|TRBV5-1|.
CASSRASTDTQYF
>TRBJ2-5|TRBV4-3|.
CASSHRQGLETQYF
>TRBJ2-1|TRBV5-4|.
CASSFRPSGSIRDEQFF
>TRBJ2-5|TRBV10-3|.
CAIGGSYQETQYF
>TRBJ1-1|TRBV5-1|.
CASSPGQTMNTEAFF
>TRBJ2-3|TRBV19|.
CASSTSSGTGADTQYF
>TRBJ1-2|TRBV6-6|.
CASSPLPFQGGTSFYGYTF
>TRBJ1-5|TRBV20-1|.
CSASGTGPYQPQHF
>TRBJ2-7|TRBV2|.
CASQPQGETYEQYF
>TRBJ1-5|TRBV10-2|once
CASTWKQGLNQPQHF
>TRBJ2-2|TRBV27|few
CASMAGLTGELFF
>TRBJ2-1|TRBV2|.
CASSMTSPSGGEQFF
>TRBJ2-1|TRBV5-1|.
CASSSTSGVSYNEQFF
>TRBJ2-3|TRBV10-3|.
CAISEGLAGGPDTQYF
>TRBJ1-5|TRBV19|.
CASSAGGLRDQPQHF
>TRBJ1-4|TRBV6-5|few
CASSYSGTGDEKLFF
>TRBJ1-2|TRBV7-9|.
CASSLTGNLNYGYTF
>TRBJ1-2|TRBV28|.
CASSWANYGYTF
>TRBJ1-5|TRBV6-4|.
CASSPGQGGQPQHF
>TRBJ2-1|TRBV7-2|.
CASSRESSGNYNEQFF
>TRBJ1-5|TRBV6-2/TRBV6-3|.
CASSYWGRVNQPQHF
>TRBJ1-5|TRBV19|.
CASSRGGQINQPQHF
>TRBJ1-2|TRBV27|.
CASSRPGHYGYTF
>TRBJ2-3|TRBV19|.
CASSIVAISTDTQYF
>TRBJ2-2|TRBV9|few
CASSVVKGGVAGQSGELFF
>TRBJ1-2|TRBV2|.
CASSESNYGYTF
>TRBJ2-2|TRBV4-1|.
CASSQDLEPTSTGELFF
>TRBJ2-1|TRBV7-3|.
CASSLSLAANNEQFF
>TRBJ1-2|TRBV20-1|.
CSAPGVYGYTF
>TRBJ2-4|TRBV19|.
CASSMVAGRAKNIQYF
>TRBJ2-2|TRBV10-3|few
CAIRSDRGSGELFF
>TRBJ1-1|TRBV19|.
CATGFRVGQGPEAFF
>TRBJ1-1|TRBV18|.
CASSPRILRGDTEAFF
>TRBJ2-2|TRBV11-2|.
CASSLNRATGELFF
>TRBJ2-5|TRBV28|.
CASRRDRGRETQYF
>TRBJ2-5|TRBV2|once
CASSEAGIRTETQYF
>TRBJ1-1|TRBV11-2|.
CASSLDEGAEAFF
>TRBJ2-3|TRBV6-5|.
CASRGDYLTDTQYF
>TRBJ1-2|TRBV7-2|.
CASSPGSGGLLANYGYTF
>TRBJ2-1|TRBV19|once
CASSLQGSSYNEQFF
>TRBJ1-2|TRBV19|.
CASRLAALSNYGYTF